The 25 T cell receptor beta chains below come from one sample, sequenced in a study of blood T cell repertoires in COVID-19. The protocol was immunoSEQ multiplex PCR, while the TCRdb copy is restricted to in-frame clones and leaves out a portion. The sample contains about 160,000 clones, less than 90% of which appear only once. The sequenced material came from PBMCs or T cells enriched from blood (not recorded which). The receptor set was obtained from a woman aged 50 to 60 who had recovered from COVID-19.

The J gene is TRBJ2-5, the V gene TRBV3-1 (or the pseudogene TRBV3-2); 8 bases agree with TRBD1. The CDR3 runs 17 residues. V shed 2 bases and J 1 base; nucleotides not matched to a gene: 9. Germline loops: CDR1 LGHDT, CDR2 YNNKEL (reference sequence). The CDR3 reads CASSQLAGQGGQETQYF. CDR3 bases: TGTGCCAGCAGCCAACTCGCCGGACAGGGCGGCCAAGAGACCCAGTACTTC.

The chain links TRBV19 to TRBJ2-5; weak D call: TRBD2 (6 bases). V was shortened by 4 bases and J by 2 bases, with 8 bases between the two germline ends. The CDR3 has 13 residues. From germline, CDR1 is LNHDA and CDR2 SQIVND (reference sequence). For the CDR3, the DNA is TGTGCCAGTAGTAACCGGGGGCAAGAGACCCAGTACTTC. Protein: CASSNRGQETQYF.

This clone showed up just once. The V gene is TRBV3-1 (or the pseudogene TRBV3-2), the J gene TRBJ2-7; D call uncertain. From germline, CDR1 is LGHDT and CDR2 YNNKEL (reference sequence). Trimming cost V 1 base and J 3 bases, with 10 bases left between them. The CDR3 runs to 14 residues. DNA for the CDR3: TGTGCCAGCAGCCAAGCACCTCTCTACTACGAGCAGTACTTC. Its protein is CASSQAPLYYEQYF.

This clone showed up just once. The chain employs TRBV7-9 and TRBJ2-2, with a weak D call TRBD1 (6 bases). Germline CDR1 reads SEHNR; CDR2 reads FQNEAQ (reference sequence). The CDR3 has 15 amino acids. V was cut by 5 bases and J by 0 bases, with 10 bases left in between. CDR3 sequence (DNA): TGTGCCAGCAGCCGACAGGACCCGAACACCGGGGAGCTGTTTTTT. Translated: CASSRQDPNTGELFF.

CDR3 loop: CASSQERPGQPNYGYTF. CDR3 DNA: TGCGCCAGCAGCCAAGAGCGACCCGGACAGCCCAACTATGGCTACACCTTC. This chain connects TRBV4-3 to TRBJ1-2; TRBD1 might be the D (6 bases). The V gene's germline CDR1 is LGHNA and CDR2 YSLEER. The V and J ends lost 0 bases and 2 bases respectively, with 16 bases between them. The CDR3 contains 17 residues.

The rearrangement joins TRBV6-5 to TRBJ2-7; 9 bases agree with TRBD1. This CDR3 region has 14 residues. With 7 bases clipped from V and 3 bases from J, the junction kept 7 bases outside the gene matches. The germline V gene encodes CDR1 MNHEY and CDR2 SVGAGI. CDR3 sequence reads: CASTRTGGDYEQYF. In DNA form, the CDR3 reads TGTGCCAGCACCCGAACAGGGGGCGACTACGAGCAGTACTTC.

The CDR3 DNA reads as TGTGCCAGCAGTGTCGACCGCTCGGAGGGGGCGAACGAGCAGTACTTC. It yields the protein CASSVDRSEGANEQYF. The rearrangement joins TRBV2 to TRBJ2-7; D possibly corresponds to TRBD1 (7 bases). V lost 4 bases, J lost 5 bases, and 21 bases lay in between. CDR3 size: 16 residues. CDR1 and CDR2 (germline): SNHLY, FYNNEI.

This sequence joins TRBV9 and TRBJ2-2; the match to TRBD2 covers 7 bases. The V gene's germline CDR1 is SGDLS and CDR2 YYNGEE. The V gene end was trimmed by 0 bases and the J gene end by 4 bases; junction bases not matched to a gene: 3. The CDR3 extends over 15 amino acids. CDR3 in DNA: TGTGCCAGCAGCGTAGAGGGAGGGCCCACCGGGGAGCTGTTTTTT. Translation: CASSVEGGPTGELFF.

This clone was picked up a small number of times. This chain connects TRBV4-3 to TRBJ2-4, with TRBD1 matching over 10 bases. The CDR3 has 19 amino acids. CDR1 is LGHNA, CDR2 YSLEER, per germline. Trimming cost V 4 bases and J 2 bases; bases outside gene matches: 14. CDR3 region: CASSPRRVRTGGTKNIQYF. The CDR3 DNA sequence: TGCGCCAGCAGCCCCCGGCGCGTTAGGACAGGGGGAACCAAAAACATTCAGTACTTC.

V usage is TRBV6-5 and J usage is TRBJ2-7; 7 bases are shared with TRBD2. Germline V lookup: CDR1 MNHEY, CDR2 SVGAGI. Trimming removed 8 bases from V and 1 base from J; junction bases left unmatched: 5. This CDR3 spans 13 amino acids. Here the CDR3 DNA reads TGTGCCAGCGGGCTAGCGGCTTCCTACGAGCAGTACTTC. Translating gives CASGLAASYEQYF.

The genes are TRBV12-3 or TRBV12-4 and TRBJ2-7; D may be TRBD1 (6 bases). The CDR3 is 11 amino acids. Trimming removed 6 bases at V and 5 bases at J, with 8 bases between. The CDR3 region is CASRGDNEQYF. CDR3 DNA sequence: TGTGCCAGCAGGGGGGACAACGAGCAGTACTTC.

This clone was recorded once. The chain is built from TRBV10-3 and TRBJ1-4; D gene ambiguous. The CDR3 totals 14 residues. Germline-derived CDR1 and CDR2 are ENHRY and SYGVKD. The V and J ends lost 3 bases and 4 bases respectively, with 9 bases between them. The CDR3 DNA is TGTGCCATCAGTGAACTGAAAAATAATGAAAAACTGTTTTTT. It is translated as CAISELKNNEKLFF.

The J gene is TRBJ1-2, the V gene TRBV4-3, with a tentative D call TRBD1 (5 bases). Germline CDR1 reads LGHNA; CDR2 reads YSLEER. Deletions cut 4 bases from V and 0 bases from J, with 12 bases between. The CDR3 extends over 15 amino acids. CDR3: CASSRVREANYGYTF. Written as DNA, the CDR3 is TGCGCCAGCAGCCGGGTCAGGGAAGCTAACTATGGCTACACCTTC.

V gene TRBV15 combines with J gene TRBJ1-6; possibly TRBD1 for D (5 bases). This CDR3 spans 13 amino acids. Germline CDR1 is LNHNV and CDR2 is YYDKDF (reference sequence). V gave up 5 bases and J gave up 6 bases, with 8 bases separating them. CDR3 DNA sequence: TGTGCCACCAGCCGAGGGGCTAATTCACCCCTCCACTTT. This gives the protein CATSRGANSPLHF.

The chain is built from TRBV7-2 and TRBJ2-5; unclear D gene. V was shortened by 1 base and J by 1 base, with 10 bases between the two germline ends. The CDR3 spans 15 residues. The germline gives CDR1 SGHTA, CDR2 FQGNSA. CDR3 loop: CASSLDAGLQETQYF. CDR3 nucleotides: TGTGCCAGCAGCTTAGATGCAGGCCTCCAAGAGACCCAGTACTTC.

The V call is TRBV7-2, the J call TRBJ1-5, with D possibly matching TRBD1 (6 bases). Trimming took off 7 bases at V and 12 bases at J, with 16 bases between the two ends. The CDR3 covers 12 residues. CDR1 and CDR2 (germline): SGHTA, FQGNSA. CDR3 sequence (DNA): TGTGCCAGCATGGGGGCCCGGGATCACCAGCATTTT. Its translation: CASMGARDHQHF.

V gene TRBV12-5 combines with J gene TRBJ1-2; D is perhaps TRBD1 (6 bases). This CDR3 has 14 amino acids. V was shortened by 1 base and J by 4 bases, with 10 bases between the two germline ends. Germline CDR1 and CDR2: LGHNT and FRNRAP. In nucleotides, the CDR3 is TGTGCTAGTGGTTTGGACAGGGTCTCCTATGGCTACACCTTC. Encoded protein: CASGLDRVSYGYTF.

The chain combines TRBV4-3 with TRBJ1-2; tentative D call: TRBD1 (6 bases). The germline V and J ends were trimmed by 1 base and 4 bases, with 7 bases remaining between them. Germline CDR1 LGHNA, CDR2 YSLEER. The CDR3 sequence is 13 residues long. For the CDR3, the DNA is TGCGCCAGCAGCCAAGCGACAGGCTATGGCTACACCTTC. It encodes CASSQATGYGYTF.

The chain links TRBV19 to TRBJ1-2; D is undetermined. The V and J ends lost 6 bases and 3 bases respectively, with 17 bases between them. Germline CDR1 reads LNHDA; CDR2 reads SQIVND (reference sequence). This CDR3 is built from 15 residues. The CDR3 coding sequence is TGTGCCAGTAGGAGATTTGGGAGCCCTTACTATGGCTACACCTTC. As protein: CASRRFGSPYYGYTF.

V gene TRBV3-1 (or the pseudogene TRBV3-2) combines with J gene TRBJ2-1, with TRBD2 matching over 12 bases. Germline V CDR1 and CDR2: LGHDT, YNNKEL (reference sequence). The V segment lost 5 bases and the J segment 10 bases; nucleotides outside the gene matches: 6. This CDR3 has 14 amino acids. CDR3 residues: CASSTRTSGTEQFF. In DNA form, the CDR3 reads TGTGCCAGCAGCACACGGACTAGCGGGACCGAGCAGTTCTTC.

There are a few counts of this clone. This CDR3 is CASSQELSRASYEQYF. The DNA of the CDR3 is TGTGCCAGCAGCCAAGAGTTGTCGCGGGCCTCCTACGAGCAGTACTTC. V usage is TRBV4-2 and J usage is TRBJ2-7, with D tentatively TRBD2 (5 bases). This CDR3 spans 16 amino acids. CDR1 and CDR2 from the germline V gene are LGHNA and YNFKEQ. The V and J ends lost 0 bases and 0 bases respectively, with 12 bases between them.

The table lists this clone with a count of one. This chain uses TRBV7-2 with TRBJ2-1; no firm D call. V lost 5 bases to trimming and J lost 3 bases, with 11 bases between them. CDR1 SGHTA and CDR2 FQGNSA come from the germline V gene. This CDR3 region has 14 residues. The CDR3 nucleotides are TGTGCCAGCAGCCCTTACGCTAGCTACAATGAGCAGTTCTTC. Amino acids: CASSPYASYNEQFF.

The CDR3 reads CASSLTGEWGSPLHF. The CDR3 bases are TGTGCCAGCAGCCTTACAGGGGAATGGGGTTCACCCCTCCACTTT. This chain links TRBV5-4 with TRBJ1-6; 7 bases match TRBD1. The CDR3 spans 15 residues. Trimming removed 4 bases from V and 9 bases from J; junction bases left unmatched: 10. Germline V gene data show CDR1 as SGHNT and CDR2 as YYREEE (reference sequence).

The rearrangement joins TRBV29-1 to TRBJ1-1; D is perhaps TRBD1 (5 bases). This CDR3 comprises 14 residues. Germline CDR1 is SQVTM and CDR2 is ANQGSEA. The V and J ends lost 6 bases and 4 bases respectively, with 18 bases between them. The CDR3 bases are TGCAGCGTGTCCCGGGGGGGGGAGACCACTGAAGCTTTCTTT. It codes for CSVSRGGETTEAFF. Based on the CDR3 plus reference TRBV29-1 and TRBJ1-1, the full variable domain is SAVISQKPSRDICQRGTSLTIQCQVDSQVTMMFWYRQQPGQSLTLIATANQGSEATYESGFVIDKFPISRPNLTFSTLTVSNMSPEDSSIYLCSVSRGGETTEAFFGQGTRLTVV.

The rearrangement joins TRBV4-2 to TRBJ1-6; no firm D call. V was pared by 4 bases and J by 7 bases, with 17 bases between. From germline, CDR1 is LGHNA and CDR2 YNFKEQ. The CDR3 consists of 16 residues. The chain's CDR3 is CASSLDMLSENSPLHF. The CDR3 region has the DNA TGTGCCAGCAGCCTAGATATGCTCTCAGAAAATTCACCCCTCCACTTT.